The clone carrying this T cell receptor beta chain was seen a handful of times. TCRdb analysed the 5' RACE reads with MiXCR anew, one entry per CDR3 protein. The sample carries around 480,000 distinct CDR3 sequences, 11% to 15% recorded once. This entry comes from a study of identical twins. Every donor was a healthy Caucasian. These data were also reused for a study on yellow fever vaccine responses in identical twins.

This sequence originates from a woman younger than 30 in good health. Sequencing input: CD4+ T cells sorted from blood.

The CDR3 nucleotides read TGCGCCAGCAGCTCTACAGGGGTGATGGATACGCAGTATTTT. As protein: CASSSTGVMDTQYF. The chain combines TRBV5-1 with TRBJ2-3; TRBD1 matches 7 bases. The CDR3 is 14 residues long. Germline V gene sequence: CDR1 SGHRS, CDR2 YFSETQ. V lost 3 bases, J lost 6 bases, and 7 bases stayed unmatched.